This entry describes one TCR beta chain. The data were taken from a study of CD8 T cells in Susac syndrome. TCR beta sequencing covered blood CD8+ and CD4+ T cells. Included as multiple sclerosis controls were treatment-naive patients who had stable or active relapsing-remitting disease. FACS was used to enrich TEMRA cells, whereas the CD8+ and CD4+ T cells were obtained by negative isolation. cDNA came from approximately 0.5 to 1 ug RNA primed by random hexamers. The CDR3 of TCR beta was amplified by immunoSEQ multiplex PCR across 54 Vbeta and 13 Jbeta. TCRdb re-analysed the immunoSEQ multiplex PCR reads in MiXCR, keeping a single row per CDR3 protein. The sample gives 350,000 to 550,000 distinct CDR3 sequences, about 85% of which show up once; approximately 0.11% is in the top ten. The CDR3 covers 15 residues. The ends lost 5 bases at V and 6 bases at J; junction bases unmatched: 10. Per germline, CDR1 MNHEY and CDR2 SMNVEV (reference sequence).

This TCR was recovered from a human donor with multiple sclerosis. The sample taken for sequencing was CD8+ T cells from PBMCs. The V and J genes are TRBV27 and TRBJ1-1, with 9 bases lining up with TRBD1. The CDR3 DNA reads as TGTGCCAGCAGTCCTCCGCGGGACAGGGCCGCTGAAGCTTTCTTT. Translating it yields CASSPPRDRAAEAFF.